The 4 T cell receptor beta chains in this list originate from one sample, sequenced in a study of shared clonotypes between healthy human individuals. Here immunoSEQ multiplex PCR was the method, and the copy in TCRdb shows in-frame clones only, minus some. The sample holds 2.3 million or so clones, 93% seen once. The source material was naive CD4+ T cells from PBMCs. Subset of the sample: CD45RA+ positively selected. These receptors were collected from a man aged 18 to 30 in good health. Some clones in this sample may be carry-over from other donors' samples.

The CDR3 bases are TGTGCCAGCAGTCCACCTACAGGGGTCACCGGGGAGCTGTTTTTT. Its protein product is CASSPPTGVTGELFF. This chain joins TRBV6-1 and TRBJ2-2; TRBD1 agrees at 7 bases. The CDR3 totals 15 residues. J gave up 4 bases and V 5 bases, and 7 bases lay outside the gene matches. CDR1 and CDR2 (germline): MNHNS, SASEGT.

The rearrangement links TRBV2 to TRBJ2-3, with 9 bases that match TRBD1. This CDR3 has 14 residues. V shed 6 bases, J shed 4 bases, and the junction held 5 bases outside the gene matches. CDR1 is SNHLY, CDR2 FYNNEI, per germline. This CDR3 reads CASSQDRGADTQYF. The CDR3 DNA is TGTGCCAGCAGCCAGGACAGGGGAGCAGATACGCAGTATTTT.

The CDR3 nucleotides read TGTGCCAGCAGTTTTCCGGGACAGCTCGAGCAGTACTTC. Amino acid sequence: CASSFPGQLEQYF. The chain combines TRBV28 with TRBJ2-5; 7 nucleotides agree with TRBD1. The end of the DNA is better explained by TRBJ2-7, so the J call may be wrong. Germline loops: CDR1 MDHEN, CDR2 SYDVKM. CDR3 length: 13 residues.

The table lists this clone with a count of one. V is TRBV15 and J is TRBJ2-1, with 8 bases fitting TRBD2. V shed 5 bases and J 1 base; nucleotides not matched to a gene: 13. Germline lookup yields CDR1 LNHNV and CDR2 YYDKDF (reference sequence). The CDR3 has 18 residues. CDR3 coding DNA: TGTGCCACCAGCTTTTCTATCCAGCGGGAGCTTTCCTACAATGAGCAGTTCTTC. Translated: CATSFSIQRELSYNEQFF.